These 8 T cell receptor beta chains came from one sample sequenced in a study of blood T cells in healthy people across ages. Next came a second PCR, run for about 6 to 12 cycles, which used a sample-barcoded 5' primer along with a J-beta primer mix. TCRdb reprocessed the 5' RACE reads via MiXCR and lists one record per CDR3 protein. In the table there are around 800,000 distinct CDR3 sequences, approximately 67% of which are singletons. The sample taken for sequencing was blood. These receptors all stem from a man aged 30-40 years in good health.

The chain is built from TRBV6-5 and TRBJ1-4; D not resolved. V lost 0 bases, J lost 0 bases, and 11 bases lay in between. The CDR3 is made up of 17 amino acids. Germline-derived CDR1 and CDR2 are MNHEY and SVGAGI. In nucleotides, the CDR3 is TGTGCCAGCAGTTACTCCTCCGACGTTCCAACTAATGAAAAACTGTTTTTT. This codes for CASSYSSDVPTNEKLFF.

This rearrangement joins TRBV20-1 to TRBJ1-4, with 7 bases matching TRBD1. V gave up 7 bases and J gave up 8 bases; unmatched junction bases: 7. The germline gives CDR1 DFQATT, CDR2 SNEGSKA (reference sequence). The CDR3 covers 12 residues. Written as DNA, the CDR3 is TGCAGTGTCGGATTGACAGGGGAAAAACTGTTTTTT. Translating gives CSVGLTGEKLFF.

In DNA form, the CDR3 reads TGTGCCAGCAGTTTAAGCGGGTCGCGGTGGGGCTACACCTTC. This gives the protein CASSLSGSRWGYTF. The rearrangement links TRBV27 to TRBJ1-2, with no clear D. Germline CDR1 reads MNHEY; CDR2 reads SMNVEV (reference sequence). Trimming pared 2 bases from V and 8 bases from J, leaving 15 bases between. The CDR3 extends over 14 amino acids.

This clonotype was counted a few times. This sequence joins TRBV4-2 and TRBJ1-2; 9 positions agree with TRBD1. The CDR3 runs to 18 residues. The ends lost 5 bases at V and 3 bases at J; junction bases unmatched: 16. Germline CDR1 LGHNA, CDR2 YNFKEQ. The CDR3 spells CASSFDPGQGMIYYGYTF. As DNA, the CDR3 is TGTGCCAGCAGCTTTGACCCGGGACAGGGTATGATCTACTATGGCTACACCTTC.

The V gene is TRBV5-1, the J gene TRBJ2-4; 7 bases fit TRBD1. The better agreement between TRBJ2-7 and the DNA end casts doubt on the J call. The CDR3 covers 15 residues. The V gene's germline CDR1 is SGHRS and CDR2 YFSETQ. The CDR3 nucleotides read TGCGCCAGCAGCTCGCAGGGGGAATGGAACTACGAGCAGTACTTC. It specifies CASSSQGEWNYEQYF.

This clonotype was counted between two and nine times. The chain couples TRBV6-1 to TRBJ1-2; D not resolved. Germline values: CDR1 MNHNS, CDR2 SASEGT. The CDR3 covers 12 residues. Trimming removed 0 bases at V and 7 bases at J, with 6 bases between. CDR3 region: CASSEAAGGYTF. CDR3 sequence (DNA): TGTGCCAGCAGTGAAGCGGCAGGTGGCTACACCTTC.

The V gene is TRBV29-1, the J gene TRBJ1-1; 10 bases agree with TRBD1. Unmatched junction bases numbered 12, after V lost 8 bases and J lost 6 bases. The length of the CDR3 is 14 residues. Germline V gene data show CDR1 as SQVTM and CDR2 as ANQGSEA. DNA of the CDR3: TGCAGCCCCGCAAGGACAGGGGGAGTTTCTGAAGCTTTCTTT. It translates to CSPARTGGVSEAFF.

The chain employs TRBV6-6 and TRBJ2-4; TRBD1 is a possible D gene (5 bases). The J call may not be correct, given that the DNA end is closer to TRBJ2-7. The CDR3 sequence is 13 residues long. Germline CDR1 is MNHNY and CDR2 is SVGAGI (reference sequence). The CDR3 loop reads CASSDQGTYEQYF. The CDR3 DNA reads as TGTGCCAGCAGTGACCAGGGCACTTACGAGCAGTACTTC.